This is a list of T cell receptor beta chains from one sample in a study of radiotherapy plus CTLA-4 blockade in lung cancer. The data were produced by immunoSEQ multiplex PCR, yet TCRdb's version contains in-frame clones alone and is incomplete. The sample includes about 50,000 clones, just under 85% seen only once; the top ten take 4.8%. The sample in question was peripheral blood, obtained from a patient treated with radiotherapy plus ipilimumab. All receptors come from a human donor with non-small cell lung cancer whose response to radiotherapy plus ipilimumab could not be evaluated. The CDR3 runs from the conserved cysteine through the conserved F or W. D genes are given only for firm matches. Only part of the rows carry a size: once, few, many, or a class if the clone is expanded.

j_call clone_size d_call v_call cdr3_length cdr3_nt cdr3_aa
TRBJ2-1 - TRBD1 TRBV6-1 14 TGTGCCAGCAGTGACAGGGGGCTTATCGATGAGCAGTTCTTC CASSDRGLIDEQFF
TRBJ2-1 - TRBD2 TRBV6-4 17 TGTGCCAGCAGTCCATATTCTAGCGGGAGCTCCTACAATGAGCAGTTCTTC CASSPYSSGSSYNEQFF
TRBJ1-1 - - TRBV27 14 TGTGCCAGCAGTTTCAGGGGCGCGAACACTGAAGCTTTCTTT CASSFRGANTEAFF
TRBJ2-3 - TRBD2 TRBV30 16 TGTGCCTGGAGTACAACCGGGACTAGGGGTCGGGATACGCAGTATTTT CAWSTTGTRGRDTQYF
TRBJ2-6 - - TRBV18 15 TGTGCCAGTTCACTACAGGGTTCTGGGGCCAACGTCCTGACTTTC CASSLQGSGANVLTF
TRBJ1-3 once - TRBV7-2 15 TGTGCCAGCACCATTAGGGGGGGTACTGGAAACACCATATATTTT CASTIRGGTGNTIYF
TRBJ2-7 - - TRBV7-2 15 TGTGCCAGCAGCGAGGTTACAGGGACCCCCTACGAGCAGTACTTC CASSEVTGTPYEQYF
TRBJ1-5 - - TRBV4-2 15 TGTGCCAGCAGCCAAACACAGAATAGCAATCAGCCCCAGCATTTT CASSQTQNSNQPQHF
TRBJ2-3 - - TRBV4-3 15 TGCGCCAGCAGCCAGACGGGACTTACGACAGATACGCAGTATTTT CASSQTGLTTDTQYF
TRBJ2-1 few TRBD2 TRBV30 14 TGTGCCTGCACCGGGACTAGCGGTGACAATGAGCAGTTCTTC CACTGTSGDNEQFF
TRBJ1-2 - - TRBV28 13 TGTGCCAGCAGTTTAGACAGCTGGGGTGGCTACACCTTC CASSLDSWGGYTF
TRBJ2-7 - TRBD1 TRBV7-3 15 TGTGCCAGCAGCTTTATACAGGGGGCCCCCTACGAGCAGTACTTC CASSFIQGAPYEQYF
TRBJ1-4 - TRBD1 TRBV5-1 16 TGCGCCAGCAGCCGGGATGTACAGGGGGCGGGTGAAAAACTGTTTTTT CASSRDVQGAGEKLFF
TRBJ1-1 once TRBD1 TRBV6-1 14 TGTGCCAGCAGAAACAGGGGGCTGAACACTGAAGCTTTCTTT CASRNRGLNTEAFF
TRBJ2-2 - - TRBV11-1 16 TGTGCCAGCAGCTTTCGGAAACAGGGAGGGTCCGGGGAGCTGTTTTTT CASSFRKQGGSGELFF
TRBJ1-2 few - TRBV4-2 15 TGTGCCAGCAGCCAAGAGGCCACCAGGAACTATGGCTACACCTTC CASSQEATRNYGYTF
TRBJ1-2 - TRBD1 TRBV6-1 13 TGTGCCAGCAGTGAAGAGGGGGCTCGGGGCTACACCTTC CASSEEGARGYTF
TRBJ2-7 - TRBD1 TRBV28 15 TGTGCCAGCAGCCTACCGGGACAGGGCGACTACGAGCAGTACTTC CASSLPGQGDYEQYF
TRBJ2-7 - - TRBV12-2 15 TGTGCAAGTCGCTTAAAGGCAAGCGGGATGAGCGAGCAGTACTTC CASRLKASGMSEQYF
TRBJ1-4 - - TRBV2 13 TGTGCCAGCAGGGGTTCAGGGAACGAAAAACTGTTTTTT CASRGSGNEKLFF
TRBJ1-1 - TRBD1 TRBV6-6 16 TGTGCCAGCAGTTATTCAGGGGGTTCTTTTGACACTGAAGCTTTCTTT CASSYSGGSFDTEAFF
TRBJ2-7 - - TRBV28 15 TGTGCCAGCAGTTTGGGAGGGGGGCAGGCCTACGAGCAGTACTTC CASSLGGGQAYEQYF
TRBJ1-2 - - TRBV28 13 TGTGCCAGCAGCCGCGCAGGGGTCTATGGCTACACCTTC CASSRAGVYGYTF
TRBJ2-3 - TRBD2 TRBV2 16 TGTGCCAGCAGTGAAAGGCTAGCGGGAGAGTCAGATACGCAGTATTTT CASSERLAGESDTQYF
TRBJ1-2 - - TRBV6-6 10 TGTGCCTCCCGGGGTTATGGCTACACCTTC CASRGYGYTF
TRBJ2-3 - TRBD1 TRBV15 16 TGTGCCACCAGCAGAGCCGACAGGGCGGACACAGATACGCAGTATTTT CATSRADRADTDTQYF
TRBJ1-1 - - TRBV28 13 TGTGCCAGCAGCTCCGTGGGGCTGGCTGAAGCTTTCTTT CASSSVGLAEAFF
TRBJ2-1 - TRBD2 TRBV7-9 15 TGTGCCAGCAGCCTAGCGGGAGGGCCGTCCAATGAGCAGTTCTTC CASSLAGGPSNEQFF
TRBJ2-6 once - TRBV2 15 TGTGCCAGCAGTGAAGTCAGGGCTGGGGCCAACGTCCTGACTTTC CASSEVRAGANVLTF
TRBJ2-7 - - TRBV7-9 14 TGTGCCAGCAGCTTTGGCGGGACTTCCTACGAGCAGTACTTC CASSFGGTSYEQYF
TRBJ2-7 - - TRBV29-1 12 TGCAGCGTTTCGTCGGAGGATGATGAGCAGTACTTC CSVSSEDDEQYF
TRBJ1-5 - - TRBV10-3 14 TGTGCCATCAGTGACGAACAGATTAATCAGCCCCAGCATTTT CAISDEQINQPQHF
TRBJ1-2 few TRBD1 TRBV6-5 15 TGTGCCAGCAGAGCTCCACCCGGACAGGGAAATGGCTACACCTTC CASRAPPGQGNGYTF
TRBJ2-3 - TRBD2 TRBV11-2 16 TGTGCCAGCAGCTTAGATCGCACTAGCGGCACAGATACGCAGTATTTT CASSLDRTSGTDTQYF
TRBJ1-4 - TRBD1 TRBV30 12 TGTGCCTCCGGGACAGGTGGGGAAAAACTGTTTTTT CASGTGGEKLFF
TRBJ2-1 - TRBD2 TRBV5-4 15 TGTGCCAGCAGCCCGGCTAGCGGGAGTAGGGGTGAGCAGTTCTTC CASSPASGSRGEQFF
TRBJ1-5 - - TRBV28 18 TGTGCCAGCAGTTTGCTCGGGATCAACGTGGGTAGCAATCAGCCCCAGCATTTT CASSLLGINVGSNQPQHF
TRBJ2-3 - - TRBV28 15 TGTGCCAGCAGTCTTCCAGGGGGGAGCACAGATACGCAGTATTTT CASSLPGGSTDTQYF
TRBJ1-5 - - TRBV6-5 14 TGTGCCAGCAGTTACGGGGGGGGAAATCAGCCCCAGCATTTT CASSYGGGNQPQHF
TRBJ2-7 - - TRBV4-3 14 TGCGCCAGCAGCCAGGACTTGGACTCCTACGAGCAGTACTTC CASSQDLDSYEQYF
TRBJ1-5 - - TRBV18 19 TGTGCCAGCTCACCACAATTCTTACGAAAACTATATAGCAATCAGCCCCAGCATTTT CASSPQFLRKLYSNQPQHF
TRBJ1-3 - TRBD1 TRBV29-1 18 TGCAGCGTCCAAGGGCGGGACAGGGGTGATCGGGCTGGAAACACCATATATTTT CSVQGRDRGDRAGNTIYF
TRBJ1-1 once TRBD1 TRBV5-5 15 TGTGCCAGCAGCTTGGTATGGACAGGGAGTACTGAAGCTTTCTTT CASSLVWTGSTEAFF
TRBJ1-4 - - TRBV7-2 13 TGTGCCAGCAGCTTAGCTTCGGGGAGGGAACTGTTTTTT CASSLASGRELFF
TRBJ2-4 - TRBD1 TRBV7-2 12 TGTGCCAGCACCCTAGAGGGGACAGTTCAGTACTTC CASTLEGTVQYF
TRBJ1-5 - - TRBV18 14 TGTGCCAGCTCACCGACAGGCGACAATCAGCCCCAGCATTTT CASSPTGDNQPQHF
TRBJ2-2 - - TRBV18 16 TGTGCCAGCTCACCAGTCGCAGGGATGGGCACCGGGGAGCTGTTTTTT CASSPVAGMGTGELFF
TRBJ2-7 - - TRBV7-2 12 TGTGCCAGCGGAGACAGAACCTACGAGCAGTACTTC CASGDRTYEQYF
TRBJ2-1 - - TRBV25-1 14 TGTGCCAGCGGGGGGGCGGGAGCCCACAATGAGCAGTTCTTC CASGGAGAHNEQFF
TRBJ2-7 few TRBD2 TRBV28 14 TGTGCCAGCACCGGCGGGGGGGCGTTGATCGAGCAGTACTTC CASTGGGALIEQYF
TRBJ1-2 - TRBD1 TRBV5-1 13 TGCGCCAGCAGCTACAGGGGGTACGAAGGCTACACCTTC CASSYRGYEGYTF
TRBJ2-1 few - TRBV2 14 TGTGCCAGCAGCGGGCGGGGTTTCTACAATGAGCAGTTCTTC CASSGRGFYNEQFF
TRBJ2-7 - TRBD1 TRBV11-2 15 TGTGCCAGCAGCTCGTATCGGGACAGGGGCTACGAGCAGTACTTC CASSSYRDRGYEQYF
TRBJ1-1 - - TRBV7-2 14 TGTGCCAGCAGCTTCGCGACAGTGAACACTGAAGCTTTCTTT CASSFATVNTEAFF